This record looks at one T cell receptor (beta chain) sequence and its context. Its antigen is unknown. Each donor's status was that of a healthy bone marrow donor. This sample was included in a study of cytomegalovirus exposure and HLA in healthy donors. Study-level information: Earlier, some 200 million T cells were analyzed, and about 100 million unique TCR beta sequences were found among them. Study findings and constraints: Earlier analysis yielded a pattern in which most TCR beta V segments were productive about 90% or about 30% of the time. In terms of immune exposure information, only CMV serostatus was available.

The PCR was carried out with 60 Vbeta primers and 13 Jbeta primers. Using immunoSEQ multiplex PCR, the repertoire was profiled, and TCRdb retains in-frame clones only, with some absent. Seen here are about 170,000 clones, approximately 80% observed once, and the top ten hold around 4.8%. The CDR3 totals 13 residues. Losses at the gene ends were 6 bases for V and 7 bases for J; bases not matched to a gene: 8. Germline V gives CDR1 SQVTM, CDR2 ANQGSEA. This rearrangement joins TRBV29-1 to TRBJ1-4; 7 positions match TRBD1. The TCR was taken from a man in his late teens or twenties in good health and CMV-seronegative. The specimen was PBMCs. The CDR3 is CSVVTGFGEKLFF. CDR3 DNA: TGCAGCGTGGTGACAGGGTTTGGTGAAAAACTGTTTTTT.